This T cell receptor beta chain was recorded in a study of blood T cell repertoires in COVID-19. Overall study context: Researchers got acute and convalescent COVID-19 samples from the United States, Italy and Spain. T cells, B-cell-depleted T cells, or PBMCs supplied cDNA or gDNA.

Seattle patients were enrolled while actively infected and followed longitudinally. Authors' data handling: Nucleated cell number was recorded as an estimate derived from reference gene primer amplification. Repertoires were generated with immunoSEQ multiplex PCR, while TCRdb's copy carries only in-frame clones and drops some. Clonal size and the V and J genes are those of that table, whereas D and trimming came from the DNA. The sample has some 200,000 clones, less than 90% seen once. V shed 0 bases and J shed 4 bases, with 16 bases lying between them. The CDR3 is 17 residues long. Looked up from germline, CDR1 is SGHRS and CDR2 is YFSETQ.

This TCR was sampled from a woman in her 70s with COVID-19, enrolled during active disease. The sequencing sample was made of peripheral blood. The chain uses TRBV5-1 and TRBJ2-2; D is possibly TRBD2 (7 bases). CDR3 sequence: CASSLAGAGASTGELFF. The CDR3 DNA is TGCGCCAGCAGCTTGGCCGGGGCGGGGGCATCCACCGGGGAGCTGTTTTTT.